This entry is about one T cell receptor beta chain. Antigen: not known. In TCRdb, the reads were re-called with MiXCR into one record per CDR3 protein. The table includes under 850,000 distinct CDR3 sequences, around 30% detected once. V was clipped by 5 bases and J by 0 bases, with 11 bases between them. The germline gives CDR1 SEHNR, CDR2 FQNEAQ (reference sequence). The CDR3 totals 14 residues. This sample is drawn from a study of T cell repertoires in cytomegalovirus infection. This chain uses TRBV7-9 with TRBJ2-7, with D maybe TRBD1 (5 bases). The sample was cultured PBMCs, taken from culture after CMV antigen stimulation. The sequence came from a human donor in good health (CMV status not recorded). Some clones in this sample may be carry-over from other donors' samples. The CDR3: CASSLTTASYEQYF. DNA of the CDR3: TGTGCCAGCAGCCTTACGACAGCCTCCTACGAGCAGTACTTC. Full variable domain (missing parts from reference TRBV7-9 and TRBJ2-7): DTGVSQNPRHKITKRGQNVTFRCDPISEHNRLYWYRQTLGQGPEFLTYFQNEAQLEKSRLLSDRFSAERPKGSFSTLEIQRTEQGDSAMYLCASSLTTASYEQYFGPGTRLTVT.